These 26 T cell receptor beta chains share one sample of origin, sequenced in a study of T-cell memory formation after mild COVID-19 listed by TCRdb under 2021. The library was produced with 5' RACE. TCRdb records Illumina NovaSeq 6000 as the sequencer. The public reads were reprocessed in TCRdb via fastp at Q25 and MiXCR, keeping in-frame beta chains. Entries are consolidated by CDR3 protein sequence, retaining the most common genes and DNA. Counted in this sample were about 340,000 distinct CDR3 sequences; approximately 15% of them appeared once. Jointly, the top ten make up under 25% of the sample. Sequencing was carried out using PBMCs or a T cell subset sorted from them (not recorded which). All receptors come from a man aged 18-30 years who had mild COVID-19 (a few samples of this study predate the infection). The sample titles of this study are shuffled in the database, so cell type and time point are left out; the donor was told from shared clones.

This clonotype was seen only a few times. The J gene is TRBJ2-1, the V gene TRBV6-2 or TRBV6-3; D perhaps matches TRBD1 (7 bases). V was trimmed by 6 bases and J by 6 bases, leaving 21 bases between them. The V gene's germline CDR1 is MNHEY and CDR2 SVGEGT. This CDR3 has 16 amino acids. CDR3 sequence reads: CASRETDGQGGNEQFF. Here the CDR3 DNA reads TGTGCCAGCAGGGAGACCGACGGTCAGGGGGGCAATGAGCAGTTCTTC.

This clonotype was picked up a small number of times. CDR3 nucleotides: TGTGCCAGCAGCTTGGATAGCGGGGGAGCCAAAAACATTCAGTACTTC. Its protein product is CASSLDSGGAKNIQYF. The chain uses TRBV5-4 and TRBJ2-4; TRBD2 agrees at 9 bases. V gave up 0 bases and J gave up 0 bases; unmatched junction bases: 1. Germline-derived CDR1 and CDR2 are SGHNT and YYREEE (reference sequence). CDR3 size: 16 residues.

The chain employs TRBV7-9 and TRBJ1-5, with D tentatively TRBD1 (6 bases). There are 15 residues in the CDR3. Germline V gives CDR1 SEHNR, CDR2 FQNEAQ (reference sequence). The V and J ends lost 4 bases and 1 base respectively, with 11 bases between them. CDR3: CASSSGTTSNQPQHF. Written as DNA, the CDR3 is TGTGCCAGCAGCTCGGGGACAACAAGCAATCAGCCCCAGCATTTT.

The chain combines TRBV12-3 or TRBV12-4 with TRBJ2-2; the match to TRBD2 covers 10 bases. The length of the CDR3 is 15 residues. The junction had 4 bases not matched to a gene; V was cut back by 7 bases and J by 2 bases. This chain's CDR3 is CASNLAGVNTGELFF. CDR3 nucleotides: TGTGCCAGCAACCTAGCGGGGGTAAACACCGGGGAGCTGTTTTTT.

This clonotype came up a few times. V usage is TRBV29-1 and J usage is TRBJ2-7; D may be TRBD2 (6 bases). Germline V gene lookup returns CDR1 SQVTM and CDR2 ANQGSEA. The ends were cut back, 1 base at V and 5 bases at J, with 15 bases in the middle. The CDR3 totals 14 residues. The CDR3 is CSVEGGDSPHEQYF. Written as DNA, the CDR3 is TGCAGCGTTGAAGGGGGGGACTCTCCCCACGAGCAGTACTTC.

This clonotype was picked up many times. This chain connects TRBV7-9 to TRBJ2-7; TRBD2 matches at 8 bases. J gave up 3 bases and V 5 bases, and 6 bases lay outside the gene matches. This CDR3 has 14 residues. The V gene's germline CDR1 is SEHNR and CDR2 FQNEAQ (reference sequence). Here the CDR3 reads CASSAYTSGYEQYF. Written as DNA, the CDR3 is TGTGCCAGCAGCGCGTACACTAGCGGCTACGAGCAGTACTTC.

This chain connects TRBV20-1 to TRBJ2-7; possible D gene TRBD1, 8 bases. Looked up from germline, CDR1 is DFQATT and CDR2 is SNEGSKA (reference sequence). The CDR3 is 15 amino acids. V lost 1 base and J 4 bases, leaving 17 bases between the germline ends. CDR3 in amino acids: CSARVSGTGEYEQYF. In DNA, the CDR3 is TGCAGTGCTAGAGTAAGCGGGACAGGTGAATACGAGCAGTACTTC.

This rearrangement joins TRBV7-6 to TRBJ2-7; D could derive from TRBD1 or TRBD2 (5 bases each). V was cut by 5 bases and J by 4 bases, with 21 bases left in between. The CDR3 is made up of 16 amino acids. Per the germline V gene, CDR1 is SGHVS and CDR2 is FNYEAQ. As DNA, the CDR3 is TGTGCCAGCAGCCCAAGATATGGGACGGAGGCTTACGAGCAGTACGTC. It encodes CASSPRYGTEAYEQYV.

This clonotype was seen more than once but under ten times. The chain joins TRBV7-2 to TRBJ2-7; tentatively, D is TRBD2 (6 bases). There are 15 residues in the CDR3. Trimming pared 2 bases from V and 1 base from J, leaving 12 bases between. Per germline, CDR1 SGHTA and CDR2 FQGNSA. The CDR3 protein is CASSLQGGLSYEQYF. The CDR3 region has the DNA TGTGCCAGCAGCTTACAGGGAGGTCTATCCTACGAGCAGTACTTC. Drawing the rest from reference TRBV7-2 and TRBJ2-7, the complete variable domain is GAGVSQSPSNKVTEKGKDVELRCDPISGHTALYWYRQSLGQGLEFLIYFQGNSAPDKSGLPSDRFSAERTGGSVSTLTIQRTQQEDSAVYLCASSLQGGLSYEQYFGPGTRLTVT.

This clonotype was picked up a small number of times. The chain uses TRBV12-3 or TRBV12-4 and TRBJ1-5; D not resolved. Trimming cost V 3 bases and J 2 bases, with 8 bases left between them. CDR3 length: 14 amino acids. CDR3 residues: CASSFWDRNQPQHF. DNA of the CDR3: TGTGCCAGCAGTTTCTGGGATCGCAATCAGCCCCAGCATTTT.

In its sample, this clonotype was seen a few times. The chain employs TRBV5-1 and TRBJ2-4, with no clear D. Looked up from germline, CDR1 is SGHRS and CDR2 is YFSETQ. The CDR3 is 13 residues long. V dropped 0 bases and J dropped 7 bases, with 8 bases sitting between them. CDR3 DNA sequence: TGCGCCAGCAGCTTGGCCGGGTCGAACATTCAGTACTTC. Its protein product is CASSLAGSNIQYF. Looking up the rest from reference TRBV5-1 and TRBJ2-4 gives the full variable domain: KAGVTQTPRYLIKTRGQQVTLSCSPISGHRSVSWYQQTPGQGLQFLFEYFSETQRNKGNFPGRFSGRQFSNSRSEMNVSTLELGDSALYLCASSLAGSNIQYFGAGTRLSVL.

The chain couples TRBV5-6 to TRBJ1-3, with D perhaps matching TRBD1 (6 bases). CDR1 SGHDT and CDR2 YYEEEE come from the germline V gene. With 3 bases removed from V and 0 bases from J, the gap between germline ends came to 13 bases. The CDR3 totals 16 residues. CDR3 coding DNA: TGTGCCAGCAGCTCTCCGGGACATGGCTCTGGAAACACCATATATTTT. Its translation is CASSSPGHGSGNTIYF.

V and J are TRBV7-9 and TRBJ2-7, with TRBD1 matching over 11 bases. The germline V gene encodes CDR1 SEHNR and CDR2 FQNEAQ (reference sequence). The CDR3 runs 15 residues. The J segment lost 2 bases and the V segment lost 5 bases, leaving 5 bases of the junction unmatched. The chain's CDR3 is CASSNRDRGTYEQYF. The CDR3 DNA reads TGTGCCAGCAGCAACCGGGACAGGGGGACCTACGAGCAGTACTTC.

There are a few counts of this clonotype. V usage is TRBV27 and J usage is TRBJ1-6; D is possibly TRBD1 (5 bases). Germline CDR1 reads MNHEY; CDR2 reads SMNVEV (reference sequence). The V end was cut by 3 bases, the J end by 10 bases, with 16 bases between. The CDR3 loop spans 15 amino acids. This chain's CDR3 is CASSFTGGSLSPLHF. The CDR3 coding sequence is TGTGCCAGCAGTTTCACTGGGGGTTCTCTGTCACCCCTCCACTTT.

J is TRBJ2-7 and V is TRBV18, with a possible D match to TRBD2 (5 bases). Germline V gene sequence: CDR1 KGHSH, CDR2 LQKENI. Trimming stripped 4 bases from V and 2 bases from J, with 15 bases between. CDR3 length equals 15 residues. Here the CDR3 reads CASSHAGVATYEQYV. For the CDR3, the DNA is TGTGCCAGCTCACACGCCGGGGTAGCAACCTACGAGCAGTACGTC.

V and J are TRBV6-2 or TRBV6-3 and TRBJ2-2; TRBD2 matches 7 bases. The CDR3 runs 14 residues. V lost 7 bases, J lost 5 bases, and 7 bases stayed unmatched. CDR1 MNHEY and CDR2 SVGEGT come from the germline V gene. In nucleotides, the CDR3 is TGTGCCAGCACCACCGTCGGGGGGACCGGGGAGCTGTTTTTT. It yields the protein CASTTVGGTGELFF.

The chain is built from TRBV28 and TRBJ2-2; weak D call: TRBD1 (6 bases). The CDR3 is made up of 16 amino acids. V lost 5 bases and J lost 6, with 19 bases in between. Germline CDR1 reads MDHEN; CDR2 reads SYDVKM. Here the CDR3 reads CASSDPTGGLPGELFF. DNA for the CDR3: TGTGCCAGCAGTGATCCGACAGGCGGACTTCCCGGGGAGCTGTTTTTT.

The sample holds a few counts of this clonotype. The genes are TRBV27 and TRBJ2-5, with D maybe TRBD2 (5 bases). The CDR3 is 16 residues long. Germline loops: CDR1 MNHEY, CDR2 SMNVEV (reference sequence). V lost 2 bases and J 7 bases, leaving 20 bases between the germline ends. CDR3 in DNA: TGTGCCAGCAGTTTAAAGCCTAGAGGGATGCATTCGACCCAGTACTTC. Translation: CASSLKPRGMHSTQYF.

This clonotype was picked up a small number of times. The V call is TRBV7-9, the J call TRBJ1-6, with 8 bases identical to TRBD1. The V gene end was trimmed by 5 bases and the J gene end by 8 bases; junction bases not matched to a gene: 11. CDR1 is SEHNR and CDR2 is FQNEAQ in the germline V gene (reference sequence). The CDR3 is 16 amino acids. CDR3 DNA sequence: TGTGCCAGCAGCGGATCCCGGGACAGGTCTGATTCACCCCTCCACTTT. Translating it yields CASSGSRDRSDSPLHF.

The chain carries TRBV27 and TRBJ2-5; a possible D gene is TRBD1 (6 bases). This CDR3 comprises 15 residues. Trimming left V 0 bases short and J 4 bases short, with 12 bases between. Germline lookup yields CDR1 MNHEY and CDR2 SMNVEV (reference sequence). CDR3 sequence (DNA): TGTGCCAGCAGTTTATCGGCAGGGGTTGGAGAGACCCAGTACTTC. Protein product: CASSLSAGVGETQYF.

The rearrangement links TRBV6-6 to TRBJ2-7; 7 bases map to TRBD1. Trimming removed 6 bases from V and 7 bases from J; junction bases left unmatched: 12. CDR3 size: 14 residues. Germline loops: CDR1 MNHNY, CDR2 SVGAGI (reference sequence). This chain's CDR3 is CASSPARQGGEQYF. In nucleotides, the CDR3 is TGTGCCAGCAGCCCCGCTCGACAGGGTGGGGAGCAGTACTTC.

The V gene is TRBV25-1, the J gene TRBJ1-2; no definite D call. The V end lost 5 bases, the J end lost 4 bases, and 11 bases lay between the germline ends. From germline, CDR1 is MGHDK and CDR2 SYGVNS. The CDR3 is 13 amino acids. CDR3 protein: CASSSSRFYGYTF. In DNA, the CDR3 is TGTGCCAGCAGTTCGAGCAGGTTCTATGGCTACACCTTC.

This clonotype came up a few times. The V gene is TRBV11-2, the J gene TRBJ1-3, with D unresolved. V was pared by 0 bases and J by 1 base, with 7 bases between. Germline V CDR1 and CDR2: SGHAT, FQNNGV. CDR3 size: 15 residues. The CDR3 region has the DNA TGTGCCAGCAGCTTAGATCCCAGATCTGGAAACACCATATATTTT. The encoded protein is CASSLDPRSGNTIYF.

This clonotype was detected only a few times. The gene calls are TRBV20-1 and TRBJ2-5; weak D call: TRBD1 (6 bases). The CDR3 covers 13 residues. Trimming pared 5 bases from V and 0 bases from J, leaving 10 bases between. Germline V gene data show CDR1 as DFQATT and CDR2 as SNEGSKA (reference sequence). The CDR3 bases are TGCAGTGCTTACAGGGACAACCAAGAGACCCAGTACTTC. This gives the protein CSAYRDNQETQYF.

The chain links TRBV5-1 to TRBJ2-5; 8 bases match TRBD1. CDR1 is SGHRS, CDR2 YFSETQ, per germline. The CDR3 runs to 13 residues. V was pared by 3 bases and J by 7 bases, with 5 bases of the junction left unmatched. CDR3 DNA: TGCGCCAGCAGCTCAGGACAGGGTTGGACCCAGTACTTC. This gives the protein CASSSGQGWTQYF.

The chain carries TRBV7-6 and TRBJ1-3, with D maybe TRBD1 (5 bases). The germline gives CDR1 SGHVS, CDR2 FNYEAQ. The CDR3 runs to 16 residues. V lost 1 base and J 0 bases, leaving 10 bases between the germline ends. CDR3 residues: CASSLEYRTSGNTIYF. CDR3 DNA sequence: TGTGCCAGCAGCTTAGAGTACAGGACCTCTGGAAACACCATATATTTT. Combining the CDR3 with reference TRBV7-6 and TRBJ1-3 gives the whole variable domain GAGVSQSPRYKVTKRGQDVALRCDPISGHVSLYWYRQALGQGPEFLTYFNYEAQQDKSGLPNDRFSAERPEGSISTLTIQRTEQRDSAMYRCASSLEYRTSGNTIYFGEGSWLTVV.